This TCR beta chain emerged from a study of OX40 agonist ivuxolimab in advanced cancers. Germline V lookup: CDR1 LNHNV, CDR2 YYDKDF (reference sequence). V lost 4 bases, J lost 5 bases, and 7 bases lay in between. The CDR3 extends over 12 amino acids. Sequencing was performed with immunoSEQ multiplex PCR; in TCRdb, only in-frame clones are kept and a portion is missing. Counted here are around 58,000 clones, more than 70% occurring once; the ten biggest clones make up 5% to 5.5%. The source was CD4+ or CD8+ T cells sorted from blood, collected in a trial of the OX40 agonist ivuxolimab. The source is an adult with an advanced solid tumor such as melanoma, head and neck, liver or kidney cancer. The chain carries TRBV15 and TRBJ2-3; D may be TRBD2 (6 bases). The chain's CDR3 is CATSNGGDTQYF. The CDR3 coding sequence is TGTGCCACCAGCAACGGGGGAGATACGCAGTATTTT.